This note documents a single TCR beta chain sequence. In its sample, this clonotype was seen many times. Its antigen is not yet known. No clone much larger than this one lies a single base away; base qualities are absent. The approximately 39 donors, aged 6 to 90 years, were systemically healthy Caucasian individuals from Russia. Approximately 9.3 milliliters of peripheral blood were collected from each donor into EDTA-treated Vacutainer tubes. PBMCs were isolated by Ficoll-Paque density-gradient centrifugation, with at least 7 million obtained per sample. Total RNA, at least 5 micrograms per sample, was extracted from PBMCs with Trizol reagent. For every donor, an aliquot of PBMCs went through flow cytometry to measure the percentages of naive CD45RAhigh/CD27high T cells. The sample is drawn from a study of blood T cells in healthy people across ages (dated by TCRdb to between 2015 and 2017). Study-level background: Template switching captured roughly one uniquely barcoded TCR beta cDNA molecule per two T cells in model experiments. The study measured age-related changes in TCR beta repertoire diversity using deep sequencing normalized with unique cDNA molecular identifiers. Four age groups were formed from the donors: young (average about 17 years), middle-aged (around 39), aged (roughly 56) and long-lived (more than 75). To avoid experimental bias, donors of different ages were spread randomly across the sequencing lanes. For two donors (one aged 18 to 30 and one aged 80 or older), the study analyzed two additional independent replicas of 1 million unique cDNA reads from the same blood draw. The full study reports these points: The long-lived group showed more naive CD4+ T cells, fewer expanded clones and increased TCR diversity than the aged group, suggesting age selection. Estimates of total diversity based on one million sequenced T cells were considered lower bounds and underestimates. Because donor CMV infection status was unknown, age-related changes in expanded clonotypes were potentially confounded. Since profiling was done on bulk unsorted PBMCs, naive and antigen-experienced compartments could not be conclusively compared. A strong correlation was found between observed TCR beta diversity and the percentage of naive T cells measured by flow cytometry. As age increased, observed TCR beta diversity per million T cells dropped in a roughly linear way, and a significant reduction was already evident by age around 41.

The library was produced with 5' RACE. Sequenced on an Illumina HiSeq 2500. A second roughly 6 to 12 cycle PCR used a sample-barcoded 5' primer and a J-beta primer mix. A unique molecular identifier was introduced onto each TCR beta cDNA molecule by a template-switch 5' adaptor carrying 12 random nucleotides. Each sample yielded at least 2.5 million CDR3-containing paired-end reads. All of the RNA was converted into first-strand cDNA using the Mint cDNA synthesis kit, with a TRBC-specific oligonucleotide serving as the primer. Following uracil-DNA glycosylase treatment, all cDNA underwent a first 18-cycle PCR with the universal primers M1SS and BC2_uni_R. The authors' pipeline ran thus. For normalization, 1 million high-quality reads, each with a distinct molecular identifier, were randomly selected from each sample. Reads sharing molecular identifiers were discarded rather than binned into consensus sequences. CDR3 identification, clonotype clustering and error correction used MiTCR with a Q25 quality threshold and the strictest error-elimination algorithm. A nonparametric unseen species model with Euler transformation was used to estimate lower-bound total TCR beta diversity. Using fastp at Q25 and MiXCR, TCRdb reprocessed the public reads and kept productive beta chains. All rows with the same CDR3 protein become a single entry with the most common DNA and genes. The V and J calls and clone size come from TCRdb's table, not from the authors' own analysis. The sample data list some 1.5 million distinct CDR3 sequences, and approximately 30% of these were observed just once. The ten largest account for around 7.7% of the sample.

The receptor was derived from a woman between 25 and 40 years old in good health. Sequencing was carried out using blood.

Here the CDR3 is given as CASSLDRVYYGYTF. In nucleotide form, the sequence is TGTGCCAGCAGCCTAGACAGGGTGTACTATGGCTACACCTTC. The chain is made from TRBV7-2 and TRBJ1-2, and TRBD1 aligns with 7 junction nucleotides. From cysteine to phenylalanine, the CDR3 is 14 amino acids long. Kept here is only the CDR3 DNA, which spans 42 bases and is read in frame from base 1. V lost 5 bases and J lost 3 bases, and the count of bases not matched to a germline gene is 6. CDR1 and CDR2, looked up from the germline V gene, are SGHTA and FQGNSA.